This is a list of T cell receptor beta chains from one sample in a study of blood T cell repertoires in COVID-19. Sequenced by immunoSEQ multiplex PCR; TCRdb stores in-frame clones only, minus some. Among tens of thousands of clones listed, more than 75% were seen once. Sequenced: peripheral blood. The receptors here all came from a human donor in a cohort sampled during active COVID-19. The CDR3 runs from the conserved cysteine through the conserved F or W. D genes are given only for firm matches. Size values are once, few and many counts, or a class for expanded clones, and some rows have none.

clone_size d_call j_call v_call cdr3_nt cdr3_aa
NA TRBD2 TRBJ2-3 TRBV11-2 TGTGCCAGCAGCTTAGGGACTAGCTATTTGTCAGATACGCAGTATTTT CASSLGTSYLSDTQYF
NA NA TRBJ1-1 TRBV5-4 TGTGCCAGCAGCTTGGGAGGGAATTCGAGGAACACTGAAGCTTTCTTT CASSLGGNSRNTEAFF
NA TRBD2 TRBJ2-3 TRBV5-6 TGTGCCAGCAGCCGTAGCGGGGGGAGCACAGATACGCAGTATTTT CASSRSGGSTDTQYF
NA TRBD1 TRBJ1-6 TRBV9 TGTGCCAGCAGCGCAACAGGGGCCGTTTCACCCCTCCACTTT CASSATGAVSPLHF
NA NA TRBJ2-7 TRBV6-5 TGTGCCAGCAGACAAACAGGAGCCTACTACGAGCAGTACTTC CASRQTGAYYEQYF
few TRBD1 TRBJ1-5 TRBV6-5 TGTGCCAGCAGACGCGACAGGGACTTCAATCAGCCCCAGCATTTT CASRRDRDFNQPQHF
NA TRBD2 TRBJ2-1 TRBV30 TGTGCCTGGAATGGACTAGCGGGAAGTAATGAGCAGTTCTTC CAWNGLAGSNEQFF
NA NA TRBJ1-1 TRBV11-2 TGTGCCAGCAGCTTAGATGGGCAGGGTGAAGCTTTCTTT CASSLDGQGEAFF
once TRBD1 TRBJ2-2 TRBV9 TGTGCCAGCAGCCTAGCAGGGGGCACCGGGGAGCTGTTTTTT CASSLAGGTGELFF
NA NA TRBJ2-1 TRBV20-1 TGCAGTGCTCCAAAGAGGGATGAGCAGTTCTTC CSAPKRDEQFF
NA TRBD1 TRBJ1-5 TRBV19 TGTGCCAGTAGTATAGGGGGGGTTCAGGGGGAGCCCCAGCATTTT CASSIGGVQGEPQHF
NA TRBD1 TRBJ1-5 TRBV19 TGTGCCAGTAGTACGGGACAGGGCTATCAGCCCCAGCATTTT CASSTGQGYQPQHF
once NA TRBJ1-2 TRBV7-2 TGTGCCAGCAGCCCCTACGAACAGCTAAACTATGGCTACACCTTC CASSPYEQLNYGYTF
NA TRBD2 TRBJ2-7 TRBV6-5 TGTGCCAGCAGTCGTCTAGCGGGAGGGTCCTACGAGCAGTACTTC CASSRLAGGSYEQYF
NA TRBD1 TRBJ1-3 TRBV10-3 TGTGCCATCAGCCTGACAGGGTCTGGAAACACCATATATTTT CAISLTGSGNTIYF
NA NA TRBJ1-1 TRBV27 TGTGCCAGCAGTCATACAGGGTTGAACACTGAAGCTTTCTTT CASSHTGLNTEAFF
NA TRBD1 TRBJ1-1 TRBV6-5 TGTGCCAGCAGACCCTCTGGGACAGCTTACACTGAAGCTTTCTTT CASRPSGTAYTEAFF
NA TRBD1 TRBJ1-1 TRBV11-3 TGTGCCAGCAGCTTAGATCTCGGGGCCGGGACAGGGGGCTCTGAAGCTTTCTTT CASSLDLGAGTGGSEAFF
NA NA TRBJ1-6 TRBV2 TGTGCCAGCAGTGAGATGGACACGGATAATTCACCCCTCCACTTT CASSEMDTDNSPLHF
NA TRBD2 TRBJ2-7 TRBV10-3 TGTGCCATCAGCGCGCTAGCGGGAGGGTTTTACGAGCAGTACTTC CAISALAGGFYEQYF
NA TRBD2 TRBJ2-1 TRBV4-1 TGCGCCAGCAGCCAATCGACTAGCGGGGGGGCCAATGAGCAGTTCTTC CASSQSTSGGANEQFF
NA NA TRBJ2-3 TRBV21-1 TGTGCCAGCATGGATCCCGGGACAGCAAGCACAGATACGCAGTATTTT CASMDPGTASTDTQYF
NA TRBD1 TRBJ2-7 TRBV6-5 TGTGCCAGCAGTTACTCTAGGGACAGCCCCTCCTACGAGCAGTACTTC CASSYSRDSPSYEQYF
NA NA TRBJ2-7 TRBV5-1 TGCGCCAGCAGCATCGAAAGCGGACGGGCCTACGAGCAGTACTTC CASSIESGRAYEQYF
NA TRBD1 TRBJ2-7 TRBV7-9 TGTGCCAGCAGCTCCGAGACAGGGATTTCCCACGAGCAGTACTTC CASSSETGISHEQYF
NA TRBD1 TRBJ2-1 TRBV18 TGTGCCAGCTCACCCGCGACAGGGAACAATGAGCAGTTCTTC CASSPATGNNEQFF
few TRBD1 TRBJ2-3 TRBV5-1 TGCGCCAGCAGCCCGAGGACAGGGGCTAGCACAGATACGCAGTATTTT CASSPRTGASTDTQYF
NA TRBD2 TRBJ2-7 TRBV7-2 TGTGCCAGCAGCTCAGGCGGCGGGAGGGCGGACGAGCAGTACTTC CASSSGGGRADEQYF
few NA TRBJ1-2 TRBV19 TGTGCCAGTAGTATCGATTTGCCGACAGATGGCTACACCTTC CASSIDLPTDGYTF
NA NA TRBJ2-1 TRBV5-6 TGTGCCAGCAGTCCTACCCTCCACCCACCGGGAAATGAGCAGTTCTTC CASSPTLHPPGNEQFF
NA TRBD1 TRBJ2-7 TRBV28 TGTGCCAGCAGTTTAGGGGGCGGGACAGGTTTCGAGCAGTACTTC CASSLGGGTGFEQYF